This TCR beta chain was recovered during a study of OX40 agonist ivuxolimab in advanced cancers. Sequenced by immunoSEQ multiplex PCR; TCRdb stores in-frame clones only, minus some. The table lists about 49,000 clones, about 80% of them singletons, with roughly 7.9% in the top ten. Enrollment shut out patients with autoimmune disease history or systemic immunosuppression. Looked up from germline, CDR1 is MNHNS and CDR2 is SASEGT. The CDR3 has 14 amino acids. Trimming shortened V by 4 bases and J by 7 bases, and 13 bases separated the two germline ends. This receptor was identified in an adult with an advanced solid tumor such as melanoma, head and neck, liver or kidney cancer. Sequencing was performed on CD4+ or CD8+ T cells sorted from blood, taken in a trial of the OX40 agonist ivuxolimab. The chain employs TRBV6-1 and TRBJ2-2, with a tentative D call TRBD1 (5 bases). In DNA, the CDR3 is TGTGCCAGCAGTGCAGGGATCGCCGGCGGGGAGCTGTTTTTT. Translation: CASSAGIAGGELFF.